The T cell receptor beta chain described here comes from a study of vaccination and CD4 T cells after COVID-19. Study overall: The study collected post-vaccine samples a median about 72 days after dose two, with a range of 14 to 241.

Each CDR3 protein gets one entry after TCRdb re-called the PCR reads with MiXCR. Here the sample spans 21,000 or so distinct CDR3 sequences, about 60% being singletons. CDR1 and CDR2 (germline): MNHEY, SMNVEV (reference sequence). The CDR3 covers 19 residues. V shed 8 bases, J shed 4 bases, and the junction held 14 bases outside the gene matches. The sample here was CD4+ T cells from blood, taken before SARS-CoV-2 vaccination. The J gene is TRBJ2-1, the V gene TRBV27; 16 bases are shared with TRBD2. This receptor was identified in a human donor who had recovered from COVID-19. CDR3 nucleotides: TGTGCCAGCTCCGGCCCGGGACTAGCGGGAGGGGTGGCGTACAATGAGCAGTTCTTC. Amino acids: CASSGPGLAGGVAYNEQFF.